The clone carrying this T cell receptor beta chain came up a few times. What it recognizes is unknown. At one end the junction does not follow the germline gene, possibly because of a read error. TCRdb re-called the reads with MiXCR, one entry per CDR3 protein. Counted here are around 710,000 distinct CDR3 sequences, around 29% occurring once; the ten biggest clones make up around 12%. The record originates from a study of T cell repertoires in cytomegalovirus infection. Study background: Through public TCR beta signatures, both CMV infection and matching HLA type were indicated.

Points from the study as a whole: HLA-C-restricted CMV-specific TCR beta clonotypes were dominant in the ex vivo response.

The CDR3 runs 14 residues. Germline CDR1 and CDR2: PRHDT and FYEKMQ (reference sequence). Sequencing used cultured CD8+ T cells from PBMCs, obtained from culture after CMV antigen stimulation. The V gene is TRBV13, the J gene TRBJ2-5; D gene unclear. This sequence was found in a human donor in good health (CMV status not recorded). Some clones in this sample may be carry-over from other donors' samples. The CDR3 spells CASSLGPQAETQYF. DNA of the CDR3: TGTGCCAGCAGCCTAGGGCCCCAAGCCGAGACCCAGTACTTC.